This TCR beta chain originates from a study of blood T cell repertoires in COVID-19. The wider study: COVID-19 samples, acute and convalescent, were from the United States, Italy and Spain. Nucleic acid was either cDNA or gDNA, and it came from T cells, B-cell-depleted T cells, or PBMCs.

Germline loops: CDR1 MNHEY, CDR2 SVGAGI. CDR3 size: 13 residues. V lost 6 bases to trimming and J lost 2 bases, with 10 bases between them. Enrollees, about 18 to 89 years old, lived in 20 to 25 US areas. Clinical histories supplied by participants themselves formed the basis of cohort assignment. Sequenced by immunoSEQ multiplex PCR; TCRdb stores in-frame clones only, minus some. The sample has about 140,000 clones; approximately 87% are singletons. The origin of this receptor is a man over 45 in a cohort exposed to, infected with or recovered from COVID-19 (not recorded which). Source material: PBMCs or T cells enriched from blood (not recorded which). V usage is TRBV6-5 and J usage is TRBJ1-2; tentatively, D is TRBD1 (5 bases). For the CDR3, the DNA is TGTGCCAGCAGCCGGACACCGAACTATGGCTACACCTTC. This codes for CASSRTPNYGYTF.